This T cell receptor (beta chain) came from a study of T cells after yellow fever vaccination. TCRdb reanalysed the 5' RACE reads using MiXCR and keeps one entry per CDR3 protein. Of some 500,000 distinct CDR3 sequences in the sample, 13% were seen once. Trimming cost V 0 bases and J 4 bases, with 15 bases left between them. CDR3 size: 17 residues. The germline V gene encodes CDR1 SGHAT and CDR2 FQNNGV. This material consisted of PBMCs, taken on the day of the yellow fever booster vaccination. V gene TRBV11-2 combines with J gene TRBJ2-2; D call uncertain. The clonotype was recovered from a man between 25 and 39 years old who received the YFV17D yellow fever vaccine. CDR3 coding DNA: TGTGCCAGCAGCTTAGACCCCGCCATTAGTCGCACCGGGGAGCTGTTTTTT. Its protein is CASSLDPAISRTGELFF.